The next 21 T cell receptor beta chains were all read from a single sample in a study of immune heterogeneity within non-small cell lung tumors. Multiplex PCR employing 32 V and 13 J primers generated amplicons of the TCR beta CDR3. TCRdb processed the multiplex PCR reads anew with MiXCR; each CDR3 protein has one entry. This sample has 20,000 to 25,000 distinct CDR3 sequences, with 28% found just once. Samples each supplied about 600 ng of bulk tumor genomic DNA as template. During surgery, each primary tumor gave multiple biopsies spaced as far apart as possible. With untreated, newly diagnosed non-small cell lung cancer, the patients went on to undergo curative surgery. Source material: lung tumor tissue. The receptors here all came from a man between 35 and 55 years old with non-small cell lung cancer.

This clonotype is deemed medium-sized. The chain is built from TRBV6-1 and TRBJ2-1; no reliable D call. Germline lookup yields CDR1 MNHNS and CDR2 SASEGT. CDR3 length: 13 amino acids. The V and J ends lost 5 bases and 7 bases respectively, with 12 bases between them. CDR3 sequence reads: CASSTLLGNEQFF. In DNA form, the CDR3 reads TGTGCCAGCAGTACCCTCTTGGGGAATGAGCAGTTCTTC.

Regarding this clonotype: At one boundary the junction diverges from the germline segment, which might be a read error. The CDR3 bases are TGTGCCAGCAGCTCCCACAATGAGCAGTTCTTC. As protein: CASSSHNEQFF. This chain uses TRBV7-2 with TRBJ2-1; D remains unclear. This CDR3 spans 11 amino acids. Germline CDR1 SGHTA, CDR2 FQGNSA. Filled out from reference TRBV7-2 and TRBJ2-1, the complete variable domain reads GAGVSQSPSNKVTEKGKDVELRCDPISGHTALYWYRQSLGQGLEFLIYFQGNSAPDKSGLPSDRFSAERTGGSVSTLTIQRTQQEDSAVYLCASSSHNEQFFGPGTRLTVL.

In its sample, this clonotype was seen a few times. The chain links TRBV7-2 to TRBJ2-2; D tentatively fits TRBD1 or TRBD2 (6 bases each). V lost 1 base and J lost 7, with 13 bases in between. This CDR3 is built from 15 residues. Germline V gene data show CDR1 as SGHTA and CDR2 as FQGNSA. CDR3 bases: TGTGCCAGCAGCTTAGTACGGGGGCAGAACGGGGAGCTGTTTTTT. Translating gives CASSLVRGQNGELFF.

This clonotype came up a few times. CDR3 in amino acids: CASSLVLAGGQETQYF. The CDR3 nucleotides read TGCGCCAGCAGCTTGGTTTTAGCGGGGGGCCAAGAGACCCAGTACTTC. The rearrangement joins TRBV5-1 to TRBJ2-5; 10 bases match TRBD2. Germline CDR1 and CDR2: SGHRS and YFSETQ. CDR3 size: 16 residues. The V gene end was trimmed by 0 bases and the J gene end by 1 base; junction bases not matched to a gene: 3. Looking up the rest from reference TRBV5-1 and TRBJ2-5 gives the full variable domain: KAGVTQTPRYLIKTRGQQVTLSCSPISGHRSVSWYQQTPGQGLQFLFEYFSETQRNKGNFPGRFSGRQFSNSRSEMNVSTLELGDSALYLCASSLVLAGGQETQYFGPGTRLLVL.

This clonotype has just one count. A read error is possible here, since a much larger clone lies one base away. The chain carries TRBV15 and TRBJ1-2; no clear D gene. Trimming removed 4 bases at V and 3 bases at J, with 9 bases between. CDR1 and CDR2 (germline): LNHNV, YYDKDF (reference sequence). The CDR3 is 13 amino acids. The CDR3 reads CATSKGRDYGYTF. The DNA of the CDR3 is TGTGCCACCAGCAAAGGCAGAGACTATGGCTACACCTTC.

This clonotype counts as medium-sized. The chain employs TRBV6-1 and TRBJ2-1; 9 bases fit TRBD1. Trimming cost V 6 bases and J 6 bases; bases outside gene matches: 9. This CDR3 spans 15 amino acids. Germline-derived CDR1 and CDR2 are MNHNS and SASEGT. For the CDR3, the DNA is TGTGCCAGCAGGGCCGGGACAGGGACCATCAATGAGCAGTTCTTC. Amino acids: CASRAGTGTINEQFF.

About this clonotype itself: This could be a read error, since a much larger clone is one nucleotide away. The rearrangement uses TRBV6-2 or TRBV6-3 and TRBJ2-7; tentative D call: TRBD1 (5 bases). The V gene's germline CDR1 is MNHEY and CDR2 SVGEGT. The CDR3 runs 14 residues. The CDR3 region has the DNA TGTGCCAGCAGTTACTCGGGCAGGGCTGGAGAGCATTACTTC. Its protein product is CASSYSGRAGEHYF.

This clonotype was counted once. Possible read error: a much larger clone is one base away. The chain uses TRBV20-1 and TRBJ2-7, with D perhaps matching TRBD1 (6 bases). The CDR3 spans 12 residues. The germline CDR1 and CDR2 sequences are DFQATT and SNEGSKA (reference sequence). For the CDR3, the DNA is TGCATTGCTAGAGAGGGGACAAACGAGCAGTACTTC. This encodes CIAREGTNEQYF.

This clonotype has just a few counts. This chain's CDR3 is CSARTSGGYEQYF. The CDR3 DNA follows: TGCAGTGCCCGGACTAGCGGGGGATACGAGCAGTACTTC. The rearrangement joins TRBV20-1 to TRBJ2-7; 13 nucleotides align to TRBD2. The CDR3 spans 13 residues. The germline CDR1 and CDR2 sequences are DFQATT and SNEGSKA (reference sequence). Trimming cost V 6 bases and J 4 bases; bases outside gene matches: 3.

With regard to this clonotype: Possible read error: a much larger clone is one base away. The CDR3 nucleotides are TGCGCCAGCAGCATCACTAGCGGGGGCCCAGCTACGCAGTATTTT. Translated: CASSITSGGPATQYF. V usage is TRBV5-1 and J usage is TRBJ2-3; TRBD2 matches 11 bases. Germline V gene data show CDR1 as SGHRS and CDR2 as YFSETQ. The CDR3 totals 15 residues. V lost 4 bases to trimming and J lost 8 bases; unmatched junction nucleotides: 9.

This clonotype turned up a few times. This sequence joins TRBV9 and TRBJ1-3, with D unresolved. The V and J ends lost 3 bases and 7 bases respectively, with 14 bases between them. CDR3 length: 14 residues. The germline gives CDR1 SGDLS, CDR2 YYNGEE. CDR3 DNA: TGTGCCAGCAGCGGTCAGGACCGACGGAACACCATATATTTT. This gives the protein CASSGQDRRNTIYF.

V is TRBV29-1 and J is TRBJ2-1, with TRBD2 as a possible D gene (5 bases). The CDR3 has 15 residues. The ends were cut back, 4 bases at V and 5 bases at J, with 18 bases in the middle. CDR1 SQVTM and CDR2 ANQGSEA come from the germline V gene. DNA of the CDR3: TGCAGCGTTGTGTCTGGGAGAGGTTCGAACAATGAGCAGTTCTTC. Amino acid sequence: CSVVSGRGSNNEQFF.

A remark on this clonotype: This could be a read error, since a much larger clone is one nucleotide away. The rearrangement joins TRBV5-1 to TRBJ2-3; D is undetermined. Trimming removed 2 bases from V and 2 bases from J, with 12 bases in between. Germline V gives CDR1 SGHRS, CDR2 YFSETQ. CDR3 length equals 15 residues. CDR3 bases: TGCGCCAGCAGCTTTAGTAGAAACCCCACAGATACGCAGTATTTT. The encoded protein is CASSFSRNPTDTQYF.

For this clonotype: A much larger clone sits a single nucleotide away, making a read error possible. This is likely a read error, given that the CDR3 carries no conserved phenylalanine or tryptophan at its end. V is TRBV20-1 and J is TRBJ1-2, with a tentative D call TRBD1 (6 bases). This CDR3 has 13 residues. The germline gives CDR1 DFQATT, CDR2 SNEGSKA (reference sequence). V dropped 5 bases and J dropped 5 bases, with 15 bases sitting between them. The CDR3 bases are TGCAGTGCTTTCGACAGGAGTTTTTATGGCTACACCGTC. This encodes CSAFDRSFYGYTV.

This clonotype is classed as medium-sized (0.01 to 0.1%). The CDR3 DNA follows: TGCAGTGCTAGAGACAGGGACTATGGCTACACCTTC. Its translation: CSARDRDYGYTF. The chain joins TRBV20-1 to TRBJ1-2, with D tentatively TRBD1 (5 bases). The V end was cut by 0 bases, the J end by 3 bases, with 5 bases between. The CDR3 totals 12 residues. Germline values: CDR1 DFQATT, CDR2 SNEGSKA (reference sequence).

This rearrangement joins TRBV5-5 to TRBJ1-6; D perhaps matches TRBD1 (5 bases). The CDR3 is made up of 17 amino acids. Germline-derived CDR1 and CDR2 are SGHKS and YYEKEE (reference sequence). V lost 0 bases to trimming and J lost 8 bases, with 18 bases between them. This CDR3 reads CASSLDGTGTAYSPLHF. DNA of the CDR3: TGTGCCAGCAGCTTGGACGGGACCGGGACCGCTTATTCACCCCTCCACTTT. Variable domain in full (rest from reference TRBV5-5 and TRBJ1-6): DAGVTQSPTHLIKTRGQQVTLRCSPISGHKSVSWYQQVLGQGPQFIFQYYEKEERGRGNFPDRFSARQFPNYSSELNVNALLLGDSALYLCASSLDGTGTAYSPLHFGNGTRLTVT.

This clonotype came up a few times. The chain is built from TRBV29-1 and TRBJ2-5; D ambiguous. V lost 4 bases and J 1 base, leaving 7 bases between the germline ends. The V gene's germline CDR1 is SQVTM and CDR2 ANQGSEA. This CDR3 contains 12 residues. The CDR3 loop is CSVAVSQETQYF. The CDR3 nucleotides are TGCAGCGTTGCCGTCAGCCAAGAGACCCAGTACTTC.

The chain recombines TRBV5-5 with TRBJ2-1, with D maybe TRBD2 (6 bases). CDR1 is SGHKS, CDR2 YYEKEE, per germline (reference sequence). The V end was cut by 4 bases, the J end by 8 bases, with 16 bases between. The CDR3 extends over 14 amino acids. CDR3 coding DNA: TGTGCCAGCAGCCAGGGACCTAAGCGGGATGAGCAGTTCTTC. Translation: CASSQGPKRDEQFF.

The V gene is TRBV9, the J gene TRBJ2-1, with 9 bases lining up with TRBD2. V trimming: 0 bases; J trimming: 2 bases; junction bases outside the gene matches: 3. CDR3 length: 16 amino acids. Germline V gene sequence: CDR1 SGDLS, CDR2 YYNGEE. CDR3 region: CASSVGGLAPYNEQFF. Written as DNA, the CDR3 is TGTGCCAGCAGCGTAGGTGGACTAGCGCCCTACAATGAGCAGTTCTTC.

This clonotype is classed as medium-sized (0.01 to 0.1%). This chain links TRBV6-1 with TRBJ1-2, with unresolved D. This CDR3 has 13 residues. Trimming took 6 bases from V and 8 from J, leaving 16 bases between them. From germline, CDR1 is MNHNS and CDR2 SASEGT. The CDR3 region is CASSMTMLGGYTF. CDR3 DNA sequence: TGTGCCAGCAGCATGACGATGCTCGGGGGCTACACCTTC.

V is TRBV6-1 and J is TRBJ2-5, with 8 bases lining up with TRBD2. Trimming at V came to 6 bases and at J to 4 bases, leaving 4 bases not matched to a gene. The germline gives CDR1 MNHNS, CDR2 SASEGT. The length of the CDR3 is 13 residues. CDR3: CASRTSGRETQYF. The CDR3 region has the DNA TGTGCCAGCAGGACAAGCGGGAGAGAGACCCAGTACTTC.